What follows is one T cell receptor (beta chain) and its context. Its antigen is as yet unknown. The V and J ends lost 5 bases and 6 bases, in that order; junction bases with no gene match: 7. CDR1 is SGHVS and CDR2 is FQNEAQ in the germline V gene. This CDR3 is 14 amino acids long. The record originates from a study of CD4+ T cells in melanoma. Findings and limits, study-wide: CD8+ T cell, macrophage and B cell function reportedly correlated with neoantigen-specific CD4+ T cells.

Method: immunoSEQ multiplex PCR; TCRdb's copy keeps in-frame clones and lacks some. The sample holds 40,000 to 50,000 clones, nearly 90% seen once. This chain links TRBV7-8 with TRBJ2-1, with 7 nucleotides matching TRBD1. The clonotype comes from a human donor with melanoma. Sequenced input: peripheral blood. CDR3 sequence: CASSPRAGGNEQFF. CDR3 sequence (DNA): TGTGCCAGCAGCCCCAGGGCAGGGGGCAATGAGCAGTTCTTC.